These T cell receptor beta chains were read from a single sample in a study of identical twins. TCRdb redid the calling of the 5' RACE reads with MiXCR, one entry per CDR3 protein. The sample shows approximately 410,000 distinct CDR3 sequences, 15% to 20% of them seen only once. The specimen sequenced was naive T cells sorted from blood. Receptors originate from a man aged 45-65 years in good health. CDR3s include the opening cysteine and the closing phenylalanine or tryptophan. Fields, in order: J gene, clone size, D gene, V gene, CDR3 protein, CDR3 DNA. A D gene is named only where the DNA matches it firmly. Size values are once, few and many counts, or a class for expanded clones, and some rows have none.

TRBJ2-1 | . | TRBD2 | TRBV7-6 | CASSLGIWREGPYNEQFF | TGTGCCAGCAGCTTGGGAATATGGCGGGAGGGCCCCTACAATGAGCAGTTCTTC
TRBJ2-4 | many | . | TRBV6-1 | CASSPRRAKNIQYF | TGTGCCAGCAGCCCCCGACGAGCCAAAAACATTCAGTACTTC
TRBJ2-7 | few | . | TRBV20-1 | CSAKGGGNEQYF | TGCAGTGCAAAGGGTGGTGGGAACGAGCAGTACTTC
TRBJ2-3 | . | . | TRBV5-1 | CASSLRGSGETDTQYF | TGCGCCAGCAGCTTGAGGGGCTCGGGCGAGACAGATACGCAGTATTTT
TRBJ2-5 | many | . | TRBV6-1 | CASSVGDSQETQYF | TGTGCCAGCAGTGTTGGGGACTCACAAGAGACCCAGTACTTC
TRBJ1-1 | . | . | TRBV7-9 | CASSLLRGGAEAFF | TGTGCCAGCAGCTTACTCAGGGGAGGCGCTGAAGCTTTCTTT
TRBJ2-7 | many | . | TRBV5-1 | CASSFRGPGEQYF | TGCGCCAGCAGCTTTCGGGGGCCGGGTGAGCAGTACTTC
TRBJ1-6 | many | TRBD1 | TRBV20-1 | CSAWGTGVNSPLHF | TGCAGTGCTTGGGGGACAGGGGTTAATTCACCCCTCCACTTT
TRBJ1-2 | . | TRBD1 | TRBV7-9 | CASGRQGPHYGYTF | TGTGCCAGCGGACGACAGGGCCCACACTATGGCTACACCTTC
TRBJ2-7 | many | TRBD2 | TRBV7-9 | CASSQSGNHEQYF | TGTGCCAGCAGCCAAAGCGGGAACCACGAGCAGTACTTC
TRBJ2-3 | . | . | TRBV20-1 | CSASPVDRRSTDTQYF | TGCAGTGCTAGCCCCGTTGACAGGCGGAGCACAGATACGCAGTATTTT
TRBJ2-2 | . | TRBD2 | TRBV20-1 | CSARRRESTGELFF | TGCAGTGCTAGGCGGCGGGAGTCCACCGGGGAGCTGTTTTTT
TRBJ2-5 | many | . | TRBV6-1 | CASSMQETQYF | TGTGCCAGCAGTATGCAAGAGACCCAGTACTTC
TRBJ2-5 | . | . | TRBV9 | CASSAEMTGTQKGETQYF | TGTGCCAGCAGCGCCGAAATGACCGGGACACAGAAGGGGGAGACCCAGTACTTC
TRBJ2-5 | few | . | TRBV12-3/TRBV12-4 | CASSPEARETQYF | TGTGCCAGCAGTCCGGAGGCGAGGGAGACCCAGTACTTC
TRBJ2-1 | many | . | TRBV5-5 | CASSRGDPYNEQFF | TGTGCCAGCAGCCGAGGGGACCCCTACAATGAGCAGTTCTTC
TRBJ2-3 | few | . | TRBV12-3/TRBV12-4 | CASRGQSIGTQYF | TGTGCCAGCAGAGGACAGTCAATTGGCACGCAGTATTTT
TRBJ2-7 | . | . | TRBV4-3 | CASSQMRAAAYEQYF | TGCGCCAGCAGCCAGATGAGGGCGGCGGCGTACGAGCAGTACTTC
TRBJ2-5 | few | TRBD2 | TRBV25-1 | CASSYSSGTFQETQYF | TGTGCCAGCAGTTACAGTAGCGGGACCTTCCAAGAGACCCAGTACTTC
TRBJ2-5 | . | TRBD2 | TRBV5-1 | CASSLNLPSGGETQYF | TGCGCCAGCAGCTTGAATCTTCCTAGCGGGGGGGAGACCCAGTACTTC